Listed here is a single T cell receptor (beta chain). The antigen is unknown. The sample belongs to a study of identical twins. The CDR3 contains 13 residues. Germline V gene lookup returns CDR1 SGHVS and CDR2 FQNEAQ. Trimming cost V 0 bases and J 7 bases, with 7 bases left between them. Template switching added a universal primer binding site, and final cDNA carried unique molecular identifiers. One entry per CDR3 protein, called by TCRdb with MiXCR from the 5' RACE reads. This table holds 1.5 million to 2 million distinct CDR3 sequences, less than 35% found once. Notes on the study in general: Within cord blood, abundant beta clonotypes carried fewer insertions, but memory repertoires showed no such trend. Recombination models fit unrelated individuals' TCR alpha sharing but underestimated twins'.

The genes are TRBV7-8 and TRBJ2-4; perhaps TRBD1 as D (6 bases). The sequenced material came from cord blood. The source of this sequence is a newborn girl in good health. As DNA, the CDR3 is TGTGCCAGCAGCTTAGCGCAGGGGAACATTCAGTACTTC. Translating it yields CASSLAQGNIQYF.